This record concerns one T cell receptor (beta chain) sequence. Its antigen remains unknown. The sample comes from a study of cytomegalovirus exposure and HLA in healthy donors. Notes on the study in general: From TCR beta sequences, most subjects' HLA-A and HLA-B alleles were reportedly predicted accurately.

The primer mix had 60 Vbeta and 13 Jbeta primers. Produced via immunoSEQ multiplex PCR; TCRdb's table is partial and in-frame only. Of about 150,000 clones in the sample, roughly 84% were seen once. The CDR3 totals 13 residues. CDR1 is GTSNPN and CDR2 is SVGIG in the germline V gene (reference sequence). With 2 bases clipped from V and 5 bases from J, the junction kept 5 bases outside the gene matches. The source of this sequence is a boy aged 2-9 years in good health and CMV-seronegative. The genes are TRBV30 and TRBJ2-5; 7 bases match TRBD2. Sequenced: PBMCs. CDR3 amino acids: CAWSPVGGETQYF. CDR3 nucleotides: TGTGCCTGGAGTCCGGTCGGGGGGGAGACCCAGTACTTC.